This T cell receptor (beta chain) was captured in a study of shared clonotypes between healthy human individuals. The repertoire was sequenced with immunoSEQ multiplex PCR; TCRdb's copy has only in-frame clones and lacks some. This table has around 610,000 clones, approximately 96% appearing once. CD45RO-negative CD8 cells positively selected for CCR7 made up the naive population, which excluded terminally differentiated effector memory CD45RA+ cells. Germline lookup yields CDR1 SGHRS and CDR2 YFSETQ. The trim removed 8 bases at V and 2 bases at J, leaving 10 bases unmatched. The CDR3 is 15 residues long.

The receptor comes from a woman in her 30s in good health. The sample was naive CD8+ T cells sorted from blood. The V and J genes are TRBV5-1 and TRBJ2-7, with 10 bases identical to TRBD1. DNA of the CDR3: TGCGCCAGTATCTGGGACAGGGGATCCCCCTACGAGCAGTACTTC. Protein product: CASIWDRGSPYEQYF.